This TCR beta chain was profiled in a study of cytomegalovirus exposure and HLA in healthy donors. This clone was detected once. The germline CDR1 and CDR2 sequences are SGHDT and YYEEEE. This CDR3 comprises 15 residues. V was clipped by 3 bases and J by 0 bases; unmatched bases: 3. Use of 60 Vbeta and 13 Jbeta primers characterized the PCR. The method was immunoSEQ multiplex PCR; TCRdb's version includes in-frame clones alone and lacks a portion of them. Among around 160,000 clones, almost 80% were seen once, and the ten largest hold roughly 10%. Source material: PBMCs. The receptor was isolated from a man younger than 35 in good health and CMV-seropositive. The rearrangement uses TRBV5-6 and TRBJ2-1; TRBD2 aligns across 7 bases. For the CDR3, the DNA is TGTGCCAGCAGCTCCAAGCGGGGCTCCTACAATGAGCAGTTCTTC. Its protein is CASSSKRGSYNEQFF.